This TCR beta chain was found in a study of blood T cell repertoires in COVID-19. Study-wide context: Samples of COVID-19 (acute and convalescent) were obtained from the United States, Italy and Spain. T cells, B-cell-depleted T cells, or PBMCs provided the cDNA or gDNA that served as material.

This clone is a singleton in its sample. Original processing methods: Amplifying reference gene primers gave estimates of nucleated cell counts. Data came from immunoSEQ multiplex PCR; TCRdb stores just in-frame clones and leaves some out. V and J calls and clone size are given by that table; D and trimming were obtained from the DNA. The sample records about 59,000 clones, roughly 80% being singletons. The CDR3 has 14 amino acids. In germline, CDR1 is SGHAT, CDR2 FQNNGV. The V end lost 1 base, the J end lost 10 bases, and 14 bases lay between the germline ends. This receptor was obtained from a man in his 60s with acute or convalescent COVID-19. The gene calls are TRBV11-2 and TRBJ2-1, with TRBD1 as a possible D gene (6 bases). Sample: peripheral blood. CDR3 amino acids: CASSLVRQEREQFF. For the CDR3, the DNA is TGTGCCAGCAGCTTAGTGAGACAGGAGAGAGAGCAGTTCTTC.